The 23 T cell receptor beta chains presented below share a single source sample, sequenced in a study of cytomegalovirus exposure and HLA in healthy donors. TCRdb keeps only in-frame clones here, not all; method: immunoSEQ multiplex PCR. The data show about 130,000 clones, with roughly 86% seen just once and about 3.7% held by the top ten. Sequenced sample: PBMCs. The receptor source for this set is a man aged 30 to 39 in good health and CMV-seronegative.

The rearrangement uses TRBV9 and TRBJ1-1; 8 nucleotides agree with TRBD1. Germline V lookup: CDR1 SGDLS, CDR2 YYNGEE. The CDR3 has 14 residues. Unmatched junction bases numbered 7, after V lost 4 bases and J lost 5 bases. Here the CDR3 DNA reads TGTGCCAGCAGCCCGCGGACAGGGATGACTGAAGCTTTCTTT. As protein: CASSPRTGMTEAFF.

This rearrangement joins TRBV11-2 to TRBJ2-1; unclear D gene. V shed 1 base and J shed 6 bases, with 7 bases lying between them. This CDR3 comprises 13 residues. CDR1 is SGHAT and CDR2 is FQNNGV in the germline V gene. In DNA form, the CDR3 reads TGTGCCAGCAGCTTAGTCCCCAGCAATGAGCAGTTCTTC. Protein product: CASSLVPSNEQFF.

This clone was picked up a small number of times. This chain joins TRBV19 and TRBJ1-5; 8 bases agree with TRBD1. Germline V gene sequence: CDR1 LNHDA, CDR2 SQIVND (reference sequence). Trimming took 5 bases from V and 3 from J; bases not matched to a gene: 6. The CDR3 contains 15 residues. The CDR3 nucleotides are TGTGCCAGTAGTCTCGGGACAGGACACAATCAGCCCCAGCATTTT. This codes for CASSLGTGHNQPQHF.

In DNA, the CDR3 is TGTGCCAGCAGCCAAGATGAGGGGGGGGGCTCCTACGAGCAGTACTTC. This encodes CASSQDEGGGSYEQYF. The V and J genes are TRBV4-2 and TRBJ2-7; D might be TRBD2 (7 bases). Germline CDR1 LGHNA, CDR2 YNFKEQ. Between the trimmed V and J ends, which lost 0 bases and 0 bases, there was a span of 12 bases. This CDR3 is 16 amino acids long.

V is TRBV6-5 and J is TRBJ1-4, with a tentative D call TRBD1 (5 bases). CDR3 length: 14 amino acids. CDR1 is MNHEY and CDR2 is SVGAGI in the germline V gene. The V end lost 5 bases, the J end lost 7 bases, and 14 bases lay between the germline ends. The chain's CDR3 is CASSRDSVGEKLFF. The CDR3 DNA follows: TGTGCCAGCAGTCGAGACAGTGTCGGTGAAAAACTGTTTTTT.

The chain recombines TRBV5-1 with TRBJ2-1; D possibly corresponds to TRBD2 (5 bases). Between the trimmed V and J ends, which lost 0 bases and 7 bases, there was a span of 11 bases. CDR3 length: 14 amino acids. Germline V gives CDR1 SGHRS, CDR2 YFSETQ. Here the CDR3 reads CASSLVAGANEQFF. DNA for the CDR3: TGCGCCAGCAGCTTGGTGGCGGGTGCTAATGAGCAGTTCTTC.

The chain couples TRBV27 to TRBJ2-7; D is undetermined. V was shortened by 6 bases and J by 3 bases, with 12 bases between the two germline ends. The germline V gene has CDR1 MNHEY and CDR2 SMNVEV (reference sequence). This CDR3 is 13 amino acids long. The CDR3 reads CASSARRSYEQYF. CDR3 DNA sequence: TGTGCCAGCAGCGCCCGGCGGAGCTACGAGCAGTACTTC.

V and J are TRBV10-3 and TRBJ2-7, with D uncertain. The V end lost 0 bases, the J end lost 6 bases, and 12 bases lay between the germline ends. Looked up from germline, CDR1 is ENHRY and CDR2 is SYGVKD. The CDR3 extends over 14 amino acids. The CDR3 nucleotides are TGTGCCATCAGTGAGTCGAATATAGAGGCCGAGCAGTACTTC. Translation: CAISESNIEAEQYF.

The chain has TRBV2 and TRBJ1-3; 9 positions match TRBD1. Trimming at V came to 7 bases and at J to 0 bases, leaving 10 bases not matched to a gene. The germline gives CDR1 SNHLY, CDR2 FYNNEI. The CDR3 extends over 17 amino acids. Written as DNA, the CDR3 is TGTGCCAGCACCGGGAGGACAGGGGTACTCTCTGGAAACACCATATATTTT. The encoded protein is CASTGRTGVLSGNTIYF.

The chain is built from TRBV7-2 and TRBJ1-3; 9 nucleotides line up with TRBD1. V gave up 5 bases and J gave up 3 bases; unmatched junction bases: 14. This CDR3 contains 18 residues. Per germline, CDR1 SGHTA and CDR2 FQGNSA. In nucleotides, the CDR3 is TGTGCCAGCAGCGTAGTTGGACCGGGACAGGGCTTTGGAAACACCATATATTTT. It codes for CASSVVGPGQGFGNTIYF.

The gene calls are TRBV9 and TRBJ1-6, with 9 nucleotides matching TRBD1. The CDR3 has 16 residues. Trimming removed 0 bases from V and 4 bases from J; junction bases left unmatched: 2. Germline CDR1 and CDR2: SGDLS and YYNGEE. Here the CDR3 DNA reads TGTGCCAGCAGCGTAGAGGGACAGGGATATAATTCACCCCTCCACTTT. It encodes CASSVEGQGYNSPLHF. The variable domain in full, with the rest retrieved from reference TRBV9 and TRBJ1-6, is DSGVTQTPKHLITATGQRVTLRCSPRSGDLSVYWYQQSLDQGLQFLIQYYNGEERAKGNILERFSAQQFPDLHSELNLSSLELGDSALYFCASSVEGQGYNSPLHFGNGTRLTVT.

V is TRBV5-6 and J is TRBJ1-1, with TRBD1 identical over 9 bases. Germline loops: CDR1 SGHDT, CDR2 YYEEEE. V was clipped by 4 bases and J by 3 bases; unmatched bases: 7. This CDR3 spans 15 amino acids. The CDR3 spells CASSPGQGTYTEAFF. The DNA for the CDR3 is TGTGCCAGCAGCCCCGGACAGGGGACTTACACTGAAGCTTTCTTT.

This CDR3 reads CASTAAGASDEQFF. CDR3 in DNA: TGTGCCAGCACCGCAGCGGGGGCCTCCGATGAGCAGTTCTTC. This chain uses TRBV5-4 with TRBJ2-1; 8 nucleotides line up with TRBD2. The CDR3 has 14 residues. The germline V gene encodes CDR1 SGHNT and CDR2 YYREEE (reference sequence). With V trimmed by 6 bases and J by 8 bases, 10 bases remained unmatched.

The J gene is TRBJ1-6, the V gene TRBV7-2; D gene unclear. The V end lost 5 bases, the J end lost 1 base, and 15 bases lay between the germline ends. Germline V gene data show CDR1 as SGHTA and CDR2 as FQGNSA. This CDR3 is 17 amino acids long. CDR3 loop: CASSLWAGGSYNSPLHF. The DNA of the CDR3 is TGTGCCAGCAGCCTATGGGCCGGCGGGTCCTATAATTCACCCCTCCACTTT.

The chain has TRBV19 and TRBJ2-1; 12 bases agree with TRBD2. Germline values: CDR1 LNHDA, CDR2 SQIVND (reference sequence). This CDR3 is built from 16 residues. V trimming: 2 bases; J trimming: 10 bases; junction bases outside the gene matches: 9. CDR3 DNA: TGTGCCAGTAGTATAAGGTCGGCTAGCGGGGGGGACGAGCAGTTCTTC. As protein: CASSIRSASGGDEQFF.

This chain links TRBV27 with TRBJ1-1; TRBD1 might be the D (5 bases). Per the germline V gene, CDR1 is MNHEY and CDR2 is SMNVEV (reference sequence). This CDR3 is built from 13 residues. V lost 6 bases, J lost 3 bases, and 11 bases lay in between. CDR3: CASRKTEDTEAFF. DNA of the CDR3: TGTGCCAGCAGGAAGACAGAGGACACTGAAGCTTTCTTT.

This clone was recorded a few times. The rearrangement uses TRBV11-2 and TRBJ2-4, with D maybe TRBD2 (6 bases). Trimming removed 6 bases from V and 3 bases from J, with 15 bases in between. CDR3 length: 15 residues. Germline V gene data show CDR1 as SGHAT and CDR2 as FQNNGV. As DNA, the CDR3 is TGTGCCAGCAGACCAATCCGGGAGAGCAAAAACATTCAGTACTTC. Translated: CASRPIRESKNIQYF.

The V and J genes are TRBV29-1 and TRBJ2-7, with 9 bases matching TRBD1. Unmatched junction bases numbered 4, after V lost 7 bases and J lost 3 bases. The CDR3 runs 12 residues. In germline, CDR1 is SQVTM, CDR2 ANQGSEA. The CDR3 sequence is CSGSGQGYEQYF. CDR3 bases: TGCAGCGGGTCGGGACAGGGCTACGAGCAGTACTTC.

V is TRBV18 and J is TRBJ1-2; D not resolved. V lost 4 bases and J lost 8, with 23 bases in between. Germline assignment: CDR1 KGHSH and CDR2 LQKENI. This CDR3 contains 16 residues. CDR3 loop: CASSRLSEDRLYGYTF. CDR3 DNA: TGTGCCAGCTCACGACTATCTGAGGACCGACTATACGGCTACACCTTC. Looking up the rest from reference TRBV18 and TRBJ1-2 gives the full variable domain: NAGVMQNPRHLVRRRGQEARLRCSPMKGHSHVYWYRQLPEEGLKFMVYLQKENIIDESGMPKERFSAEFPKEGPSILRIQQVVRGDSAAYFCASSRLSEDRLYGYTFGSGTRLTVV.

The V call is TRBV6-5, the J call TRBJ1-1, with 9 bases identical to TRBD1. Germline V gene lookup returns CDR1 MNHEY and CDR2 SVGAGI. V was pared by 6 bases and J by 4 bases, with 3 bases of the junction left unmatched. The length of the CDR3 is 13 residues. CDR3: CASSRDRVTEAFF. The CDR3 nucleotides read TGTGCCAGCAGCAGGGACAGGGTCACTGAAGCTTTCTTT.

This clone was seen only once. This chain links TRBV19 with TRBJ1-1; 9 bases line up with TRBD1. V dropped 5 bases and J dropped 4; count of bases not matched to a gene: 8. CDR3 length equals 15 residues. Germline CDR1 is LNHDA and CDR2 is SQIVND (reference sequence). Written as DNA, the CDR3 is TGTGCCAGTAGTTCCACAGGGGGCAGGGTCACTGAAGCTTTCTTT. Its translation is CASSSTGGRVTEAFF.

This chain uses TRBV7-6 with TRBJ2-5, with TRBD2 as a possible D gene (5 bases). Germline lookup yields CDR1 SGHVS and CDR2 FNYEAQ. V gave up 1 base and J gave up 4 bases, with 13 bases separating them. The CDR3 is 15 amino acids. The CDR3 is CASSLGLRGLETQYF. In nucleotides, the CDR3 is TGTGCCAGCAGCTTAGGACTACGCGGGCTAGAGACCCAGTACTTC.

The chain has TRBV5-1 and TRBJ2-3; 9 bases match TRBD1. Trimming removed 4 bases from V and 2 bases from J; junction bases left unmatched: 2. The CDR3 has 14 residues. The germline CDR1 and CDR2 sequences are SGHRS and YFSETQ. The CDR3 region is CASSGTGHTDTQYF. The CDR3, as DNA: TGCGCCAGCAGCGGGACAGGGCACACAGATACGCAGTATTTT. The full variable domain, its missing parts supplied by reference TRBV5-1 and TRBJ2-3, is KAGVTQTPRYLIKTRGQQVTLSCSPISGHRSVSWYQQTPGQGLQFLFEYFSETQRNKGNFPGRFSGRQFSNSRSEMNVSTLELGDSALYLCASSGTGHTDTQYFGPGTRLTVL.